This T cell receptor beta chain was identified during a study of post-analysis software for immune sequencing data. Study details: Multiple sclerosis in the patients followed relapsing-remitting, secondary progressive and progressive-relapsing courses.

With regard to this clonotype: The antigen remains undetermined.

General study points: In patients, five or six TRBV segments were more frequent than in controls, with TRBV5-6, TRBV5-1 and TRBV20-1 among them.

Trimming cost V 3 bases and J 0 bases, with 11 bases left between them. This CDR3 comprises 16 residues. Germline V gives CDR1 MGHRA, CDR2 YSYEKL. Presence of unique molecular identifiers characterized the TCR beta cDNA libraries. Each CDR3 protein is one row after TCRdb ran MiXCR on the PCR reads. The table shows roughly 600,000 distinct CDR3 sequences, with around 44% occurring only once. The clonotype originates from a girl between 5 and 17 years old with multiple sclerosis. V is TRBV4-1 and J is TRBJ2-2; no clear D gene. Sequences were obtained from blood. CDR3: CASSHTETSNTGELFF. CDR3 in DNA: TGCGCCAGCAGCCACACAGAAACCTCGAACACCGGGGAGCTGTTTTTT.